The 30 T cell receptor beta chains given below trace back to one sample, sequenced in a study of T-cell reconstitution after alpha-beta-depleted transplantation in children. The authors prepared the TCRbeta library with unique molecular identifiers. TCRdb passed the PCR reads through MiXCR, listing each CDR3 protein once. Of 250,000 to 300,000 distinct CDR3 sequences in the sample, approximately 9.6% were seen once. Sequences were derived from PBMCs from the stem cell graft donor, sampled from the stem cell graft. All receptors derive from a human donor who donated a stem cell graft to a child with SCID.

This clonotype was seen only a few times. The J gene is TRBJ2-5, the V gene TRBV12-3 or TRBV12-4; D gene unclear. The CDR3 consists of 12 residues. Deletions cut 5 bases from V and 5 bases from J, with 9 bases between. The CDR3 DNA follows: TGTGCCAGCAGTCGCCGATTGGAGACCCAGTACTTC. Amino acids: CASSRRLETQYF.

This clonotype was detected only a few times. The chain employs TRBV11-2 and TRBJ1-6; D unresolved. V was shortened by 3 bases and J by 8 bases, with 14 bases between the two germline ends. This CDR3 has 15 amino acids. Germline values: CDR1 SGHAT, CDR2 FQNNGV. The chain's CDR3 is CASSFLGNGDSPLHF. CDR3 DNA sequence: TGTGCCAGCAGCTTCCTTGGGAACGGGGATTCACCCCTCCACTTT.

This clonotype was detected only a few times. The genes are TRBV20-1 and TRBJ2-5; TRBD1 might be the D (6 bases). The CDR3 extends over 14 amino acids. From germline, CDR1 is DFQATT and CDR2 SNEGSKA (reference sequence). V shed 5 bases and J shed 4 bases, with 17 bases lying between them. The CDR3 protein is CSAGKDRFPETQYF. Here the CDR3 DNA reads TGCAGTGCTGGGAAAGACAGGTTTCCAGAGACCCAGTACTTC.

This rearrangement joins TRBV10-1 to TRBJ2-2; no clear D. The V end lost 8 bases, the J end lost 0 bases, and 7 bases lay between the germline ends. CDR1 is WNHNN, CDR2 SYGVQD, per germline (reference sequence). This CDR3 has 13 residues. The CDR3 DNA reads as TGCGCCAGCCGAGGAGCGAACACCGGGGAGCTGTTTTTT. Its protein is CASRGANTGELFF.

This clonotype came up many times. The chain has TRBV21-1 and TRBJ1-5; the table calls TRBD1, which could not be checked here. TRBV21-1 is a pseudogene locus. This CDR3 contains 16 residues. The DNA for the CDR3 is TGTGCCAGCAGCAAACATCGTGGGGGTCCAAGTCAGCCCCAGCATTTT. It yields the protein CASSKHRGGPSQPQHF.

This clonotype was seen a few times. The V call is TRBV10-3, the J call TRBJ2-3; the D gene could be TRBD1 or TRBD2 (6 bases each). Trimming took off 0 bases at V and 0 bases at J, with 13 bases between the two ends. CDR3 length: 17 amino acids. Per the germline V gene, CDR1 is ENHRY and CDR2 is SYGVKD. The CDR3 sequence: CAISESEGGVSTDTQYF. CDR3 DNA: TGTGCCATCAGTGAGTCGGAGGGGGGCGTCAGCACAGATACGCAGTATTTT.

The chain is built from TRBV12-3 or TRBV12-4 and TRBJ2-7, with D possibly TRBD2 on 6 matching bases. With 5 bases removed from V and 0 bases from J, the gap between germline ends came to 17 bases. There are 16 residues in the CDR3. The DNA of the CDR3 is TGTGCCAGCAGTCGCGGGGATAGGGCTAGCTCCTACGAGCAGTACTTC. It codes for CASSRGDRASSYEQYF.

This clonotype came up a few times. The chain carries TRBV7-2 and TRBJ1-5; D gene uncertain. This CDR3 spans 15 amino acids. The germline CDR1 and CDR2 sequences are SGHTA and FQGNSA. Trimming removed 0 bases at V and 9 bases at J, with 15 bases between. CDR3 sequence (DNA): TGTGCCAGCAGCTTAGCGTTTGATAGAAGGTGGCCCCAGCATTTT. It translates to CASSLAFDRRWPQHF.

In DNA, the CDR3 is TGCGCCAGCAGTTTTGACCCGGGACAGGGTAATGGCTACACCTTC. Its translation: CASSFDPGQGNGYTF. The chain recombines TRBV5-1 with TRBJ1-2; 9 bases agree with TRBD1. Germline V gene lookup returns CDR1 SGHRS and CDR2 YFSETQ. This CDR3 comprises 15 residues. The V segment lost 5 bases and the J segment 6 bases; nucleotides outside the gene matches: 11.

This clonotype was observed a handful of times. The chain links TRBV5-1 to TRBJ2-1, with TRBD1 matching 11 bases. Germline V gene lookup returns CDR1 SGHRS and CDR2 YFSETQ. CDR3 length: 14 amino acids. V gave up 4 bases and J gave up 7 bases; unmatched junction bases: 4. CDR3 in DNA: TGCGCCAGCAGCCCGGACAGGGGGCATAATGAGCAGTTCTTC. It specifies CASSPDRGHNEQFF. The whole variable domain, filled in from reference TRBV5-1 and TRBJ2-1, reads KAGVTQTPRYLIKTRGQQVTLSCSPISGHRSVSWYQQTPGQGLQFLFEYFSETQRNKGNFPGRFSGRQFSNSRSEMNVSTLELGDSALYLCASSPDRGHNEQFFGPGTRLTVL.

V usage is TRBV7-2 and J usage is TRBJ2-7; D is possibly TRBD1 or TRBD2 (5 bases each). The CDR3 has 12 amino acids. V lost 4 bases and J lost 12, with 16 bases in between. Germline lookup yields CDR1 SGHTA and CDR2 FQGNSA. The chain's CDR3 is CASSSFGGEWYF. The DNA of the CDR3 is TGTGCCAGCAGCTCCTTTGGGGGAGAATGGTACTTC.

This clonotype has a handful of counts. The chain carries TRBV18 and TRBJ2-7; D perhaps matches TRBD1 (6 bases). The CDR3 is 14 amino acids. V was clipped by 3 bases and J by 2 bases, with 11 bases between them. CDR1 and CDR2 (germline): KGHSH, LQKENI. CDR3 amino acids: CASSPNRDTYEQYF. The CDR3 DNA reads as TGTGCCAGCTCACCGAACCGGGACACCTACGAGCAGTACTTC.

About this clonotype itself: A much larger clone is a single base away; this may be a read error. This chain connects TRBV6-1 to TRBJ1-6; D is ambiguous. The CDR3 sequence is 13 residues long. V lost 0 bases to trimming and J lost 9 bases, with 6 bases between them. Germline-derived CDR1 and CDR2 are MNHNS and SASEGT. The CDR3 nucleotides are TGTGCCAGCAGTGAAGCGCTTGGTTCACCCCTCCACTTT. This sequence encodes CASSEALGSPLHF.

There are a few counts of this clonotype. The DNA for the CDR3 is TGCAGTGCTAGAGATCCCTTGGGAAGTCAAGAGACCCAGTACTTC. Translation: CSARDPLGSQETQYF. This chain joins TRBV20-1 and TRBJ2-5; no reliable D call. The CDR3 is made up of 15 amino acids. Germline CDR1 reads DFQATT; CDR2 reads SNEGSKA (reference sequence). Trimming left V 0 bases short and J 2 bases short, with 13 bases between.

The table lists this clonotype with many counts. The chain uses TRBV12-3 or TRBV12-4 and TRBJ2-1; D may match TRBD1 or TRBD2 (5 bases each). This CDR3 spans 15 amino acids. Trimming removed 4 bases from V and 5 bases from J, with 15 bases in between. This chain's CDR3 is CASSYSGAANNEQFF. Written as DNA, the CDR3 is TGTGCCAGCAGTTACTCCGGGGCGGCCAACAATGAGCAGTTCTTC.

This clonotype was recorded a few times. This CDR3 is CASSFISGTYNEQFF. As DNA, the CDR3 is TGTGCCAGCAGCTTTATTAGCGGGACCTACAATGAGCAGTTCTTC. The V gene is TRBV12-3 or TRBV12-4, the J gene TRBJ2-1; 8 nucleotides line up with TRBD2. This CDR3 spans 15 amino acids. J gave up 2 bases and V 6 bases, and 6 bases lay outside the gene matches.

The CDR3, as DNA: TGCGCCAGCAGCTTGGGTTCTTGGGTCGAGCGGGGGAATGAGCAGTTCTTC. It codes for CASSLGSWVERGNEQFF. This chain joins TRBV5-1 and TRBJ2-1; 8 nucleotides align to TRBD2. The CDR3 has 17 amino acids. With 0 bases clipped from V and 7 bases from J, the junction kept 12 bases outside the gene matches. From germline, CDR1 is SGHRS and CDR2 YFSETQ.

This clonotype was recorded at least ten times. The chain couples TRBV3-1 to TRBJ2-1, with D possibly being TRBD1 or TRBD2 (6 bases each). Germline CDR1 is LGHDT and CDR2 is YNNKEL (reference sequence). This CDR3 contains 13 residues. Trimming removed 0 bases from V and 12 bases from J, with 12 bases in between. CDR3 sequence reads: CASSQDLGGRQFF. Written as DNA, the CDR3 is TGTGCCAGCAGCCAAGATCTTGGGGGGCGGCAGTTCTTC.

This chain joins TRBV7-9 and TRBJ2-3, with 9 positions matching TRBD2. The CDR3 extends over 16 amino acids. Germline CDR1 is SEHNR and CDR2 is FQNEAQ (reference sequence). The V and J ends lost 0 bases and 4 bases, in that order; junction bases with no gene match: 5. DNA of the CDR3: TGTGCCAGCAGCTTAGCCAGACTAGCGGTCCCAGATACGCAGTATTTT. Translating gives CASSLARLAVPDTQYF. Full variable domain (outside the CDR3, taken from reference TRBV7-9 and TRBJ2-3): DTGVSQNPRHKITKRGQNVTFRCDPISEHNRLYWYRQTLGQGPEFLTYFQNEAQLEKSRLLSDRFSAERPKGSFSTLEIQRTEQGDSAMYLCASSLARLAVPDTQYFGPGTRLTVL.

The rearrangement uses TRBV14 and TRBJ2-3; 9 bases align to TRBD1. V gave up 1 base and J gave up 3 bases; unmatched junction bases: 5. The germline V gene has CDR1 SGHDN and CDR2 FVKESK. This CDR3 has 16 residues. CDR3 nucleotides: TGTGCCAGCAGCCAAGTACAGGGGGCGAGGACAGATACGCAGTATTTT. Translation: CASSQVQGARTDTQYF.

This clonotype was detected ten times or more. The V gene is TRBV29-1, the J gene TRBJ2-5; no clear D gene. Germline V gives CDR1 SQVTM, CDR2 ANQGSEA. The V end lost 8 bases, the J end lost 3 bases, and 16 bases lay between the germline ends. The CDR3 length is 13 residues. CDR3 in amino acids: CSLRRPDEETQYF. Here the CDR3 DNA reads TGCAGCCTCCGACGTCCAGACGAAGAGACCCAGTACTTC.

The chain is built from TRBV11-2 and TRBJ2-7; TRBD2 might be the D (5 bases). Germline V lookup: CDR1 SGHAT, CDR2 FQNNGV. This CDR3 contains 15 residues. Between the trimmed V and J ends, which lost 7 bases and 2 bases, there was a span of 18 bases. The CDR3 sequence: CASILSAGGAYEQYF. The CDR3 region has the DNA TGTGCCAGCATATTGTCGGCAGGAGGAGCCTACGAGCAGTACTTC.

CDR3 nucleotides: TGCAGTGCTGTAGCGGGGGGACAAGAGACCCAGTACTTC. Translation gives CSAVAGGQETQYF. This chain uses TRBV20-1 with TRBJ2-5; 10 nucleotides match TRBD2. This CDR3 region has 13 residues. CDR1 and CDR2 (germline): DFQATT, SNEGSKA (reference sequence). Trimming cost V 5 bases and J 2 bases; bases outside gene matches: 2.

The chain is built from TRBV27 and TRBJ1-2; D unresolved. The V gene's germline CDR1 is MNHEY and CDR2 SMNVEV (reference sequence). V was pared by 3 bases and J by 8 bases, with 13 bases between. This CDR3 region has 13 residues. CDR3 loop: CASSFRTSRGYTF. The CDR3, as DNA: TGTGCCAGCAGTTTTCGGACTAGCCGCGGCTACACCTTC.

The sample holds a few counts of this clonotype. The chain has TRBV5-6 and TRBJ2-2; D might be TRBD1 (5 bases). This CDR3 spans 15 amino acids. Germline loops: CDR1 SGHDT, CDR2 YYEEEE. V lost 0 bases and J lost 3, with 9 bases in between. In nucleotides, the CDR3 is TGTGCCAGCAGCTTGGACAGGCAATACACCGGGGAGCTGTTTTTT. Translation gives CASSLDRQYTGELFF. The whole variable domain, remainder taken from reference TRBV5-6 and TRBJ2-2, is DAGVTQSPTHLIKTRGQQVTLRCSPKSGHDTVSWYQQALGQGPQFIFQYYEEEERQRGNFPDRFSGHQFPNYSSELNVNALLLGDSALYLCASSLDRQYTGELFFGEGSRLTVL.

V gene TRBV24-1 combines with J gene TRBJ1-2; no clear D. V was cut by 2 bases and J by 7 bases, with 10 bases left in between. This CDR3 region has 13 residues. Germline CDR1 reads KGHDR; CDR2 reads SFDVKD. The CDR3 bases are TGTGCCACCAGTGATTCGGGGATTGGTGGCTACACCTTC. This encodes CATSDSGIGGYTF.

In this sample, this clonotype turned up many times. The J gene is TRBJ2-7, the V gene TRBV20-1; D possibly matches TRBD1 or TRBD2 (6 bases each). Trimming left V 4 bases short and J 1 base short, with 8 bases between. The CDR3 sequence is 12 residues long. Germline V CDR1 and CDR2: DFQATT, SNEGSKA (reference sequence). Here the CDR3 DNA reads TGCAGTGCTAAGGGGGGTTCCTACGAGCAGTACTTC. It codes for CSAKGGSYEQYF.

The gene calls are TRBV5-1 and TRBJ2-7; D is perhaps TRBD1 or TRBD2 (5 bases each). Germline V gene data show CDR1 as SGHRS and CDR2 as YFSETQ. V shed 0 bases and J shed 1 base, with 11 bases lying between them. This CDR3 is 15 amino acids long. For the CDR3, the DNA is TGCGCCAGCAGCTTGGCCTCCGGGGCATCCTACGAGCAGTACTTC. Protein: CASSLASGASYEQYF.

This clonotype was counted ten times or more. The CDR3 DNA is TGTGCCAGGGATCAGGCAGGGTCGAGCACCGGGGAGCTGTTTTTT. Its translation: CARDQAGSSTGELFF. The chain links TRBV7-9 to TRBJ2-2, with a weak D call TRBD1 (5 bases). The length of the CDR3 is 15 residues. From germline, CDR1 is SEHNR and CDR2 FQNEAQ (reference sequence). V dropped 9 bases and J dropped 4 bases, with 18 bases sitting between them.

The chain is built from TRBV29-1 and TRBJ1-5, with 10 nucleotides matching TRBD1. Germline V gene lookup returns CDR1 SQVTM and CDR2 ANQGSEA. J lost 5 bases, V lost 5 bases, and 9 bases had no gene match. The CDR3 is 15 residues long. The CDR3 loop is CSVRQGGTGDQPQHF. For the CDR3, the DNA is TGCAGCGTTCGTCAGGGCGGGACAGGGGATCAGCCCCAGCATTTT. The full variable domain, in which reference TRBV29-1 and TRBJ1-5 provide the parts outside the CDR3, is SAVISQKPSRDICQRGTSLTIQCQVDSQVTMMFWYRQQPGQSLTLIATANQGSEATYESGFVIDKFPISRPNLTFSTLTVSNMSPEDSSIYLCSVRQGGTGDQPQHFGDGTRLSIL.